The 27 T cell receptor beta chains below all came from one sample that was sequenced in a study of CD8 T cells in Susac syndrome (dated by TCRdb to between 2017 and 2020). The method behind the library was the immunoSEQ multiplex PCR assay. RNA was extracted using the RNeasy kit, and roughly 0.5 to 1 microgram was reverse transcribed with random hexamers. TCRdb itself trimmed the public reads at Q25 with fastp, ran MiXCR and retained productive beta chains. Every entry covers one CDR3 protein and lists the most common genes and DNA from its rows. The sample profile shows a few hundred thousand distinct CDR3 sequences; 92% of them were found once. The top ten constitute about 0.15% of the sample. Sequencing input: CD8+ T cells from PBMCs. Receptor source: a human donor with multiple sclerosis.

The CDR3 loop is CAWSSGPGLNSPLHF. Here the CDR3 DNA reads TGTGCCTGGAGTAGCGGTCCGGGACTAAATTCACCCCTCCACTTT. The genes are TRBV30 and TRBJ1-6, with D perhaps matching TRBD1 (5 bases). The CDR3 covers 15 residues. Germline CDR1 is GTSNPN and CDR2 is SVGIG (reference sequence). Deletions cut 2 bases from V and 7 bases from J, with 15 bases between.

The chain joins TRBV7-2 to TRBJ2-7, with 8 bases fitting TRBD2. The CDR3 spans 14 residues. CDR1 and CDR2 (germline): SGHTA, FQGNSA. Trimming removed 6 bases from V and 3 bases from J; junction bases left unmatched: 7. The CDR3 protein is CASSYGLADYEQYF. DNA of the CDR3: TGTGCCAGCAGTTACGGACTAGCTGACTACGAGCAGTACTTC.

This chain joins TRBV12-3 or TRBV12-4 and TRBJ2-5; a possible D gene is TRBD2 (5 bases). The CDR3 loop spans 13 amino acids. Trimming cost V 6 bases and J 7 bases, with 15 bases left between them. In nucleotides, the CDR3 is TGTGCCAGCAGAGCGGCGTTAATAGGGACCCAGTACTTC. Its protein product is CASRAALIGTQYF.

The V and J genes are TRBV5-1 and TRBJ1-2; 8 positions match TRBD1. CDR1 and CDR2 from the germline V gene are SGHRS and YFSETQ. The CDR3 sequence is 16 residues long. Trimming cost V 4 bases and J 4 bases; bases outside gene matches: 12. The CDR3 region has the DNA TGCGCCAGCAGCCCAGGACAGGGTGCGGACTCCTATGGCTACACCTTC. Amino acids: CASSPGQGADSYGYTF.

The CDR3 protein is CASSASGTVNTEAFF. DNA for the CDR3: TGTGCCAGCAGCGCCTCCGGGACAGTCAACACTGAAGCTTTCTTT. The chain links TRBV5-4 to TRBJ1-1, with 7 bases that match TRBD1. The trim removed 4 bases at V and 2 bases at J, leaving 8 bases unmatched. Per germline, CDR1 SGHNT and CDR2 YYREEE (reference sequence). The CDR3 spans 15 residues. Full variable domain (outside the CDR3, taken from reference TRBV5-4 and TRBJ1-1): ETGVTQSPTHLIKTRGQQVTLRCSSQSGHNTVSWYQQALGQGPQFIFQYYREEENGRGNFPPRFSGLQFPNYSSELNVNALELDDSALYLCASSASGTVNTEAFFGQGTRLTVV.

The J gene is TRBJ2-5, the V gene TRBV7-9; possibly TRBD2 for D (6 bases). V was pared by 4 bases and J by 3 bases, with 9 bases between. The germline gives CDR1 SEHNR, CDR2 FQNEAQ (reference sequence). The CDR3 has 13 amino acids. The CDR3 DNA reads TGTGCCAGCAGCTGGGGGGTGGAAGAGACCCAGTACTTC. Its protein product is CASSWGVEETQYF.

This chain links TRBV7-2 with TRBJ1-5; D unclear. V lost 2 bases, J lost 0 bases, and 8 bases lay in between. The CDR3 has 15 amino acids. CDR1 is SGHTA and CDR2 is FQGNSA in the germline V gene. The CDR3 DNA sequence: TGTGCCAGCAGCTTAACGGCGGGTAGCAATCAGCCCCAGCATTTT. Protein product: CASSLTAGSNQPQHF.

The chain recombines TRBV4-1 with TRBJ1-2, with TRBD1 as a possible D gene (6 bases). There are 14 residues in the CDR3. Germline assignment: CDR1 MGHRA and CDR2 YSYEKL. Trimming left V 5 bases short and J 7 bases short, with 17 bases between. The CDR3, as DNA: TGCGCCAGCAGCGATCTCACAGGGAGTAGTGGCTACACCTTC. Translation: CASSDLTGSSGYTF.

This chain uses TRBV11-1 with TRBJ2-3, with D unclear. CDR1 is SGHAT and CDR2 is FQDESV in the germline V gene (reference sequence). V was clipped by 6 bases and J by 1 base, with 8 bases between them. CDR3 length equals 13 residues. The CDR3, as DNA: TGTGCCAGCAGAGAGAGAGGCACAGATACGCAGTATTTT. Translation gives CASRERGTDTQYF.

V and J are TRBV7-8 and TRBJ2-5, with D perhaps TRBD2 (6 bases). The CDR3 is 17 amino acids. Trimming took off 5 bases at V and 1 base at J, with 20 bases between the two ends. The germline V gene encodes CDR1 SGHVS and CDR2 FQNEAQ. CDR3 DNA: TGTGCCAGCAGCCCCTACATGCTCCGGGACTCCCAAGAGACCCAGTACTTC. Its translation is CASSPYMLRDSQETQYF.

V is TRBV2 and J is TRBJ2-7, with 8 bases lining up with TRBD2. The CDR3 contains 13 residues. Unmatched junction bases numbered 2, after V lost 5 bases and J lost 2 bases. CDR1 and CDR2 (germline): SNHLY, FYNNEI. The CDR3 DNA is TGTGCCAGCAGTCCGGGAGGGACCTACGAGCAGTACTTC. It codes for CASSPGGTYEQYF.

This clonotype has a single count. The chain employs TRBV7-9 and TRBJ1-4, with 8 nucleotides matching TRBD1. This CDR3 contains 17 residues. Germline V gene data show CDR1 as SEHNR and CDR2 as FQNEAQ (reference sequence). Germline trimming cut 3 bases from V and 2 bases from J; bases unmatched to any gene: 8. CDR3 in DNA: TGTGCCAGCAGCTTTCGACAGGGGCAATCGACTAATGAAAAACTGTTTTTT. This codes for CASSFRQGQSTNEKLFF.

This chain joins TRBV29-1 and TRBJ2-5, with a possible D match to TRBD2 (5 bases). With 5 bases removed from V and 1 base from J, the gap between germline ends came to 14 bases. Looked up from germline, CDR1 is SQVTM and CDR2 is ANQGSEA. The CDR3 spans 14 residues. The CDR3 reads CSVSGRSTQETQYF. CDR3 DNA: TGCAGCGTTTCGGGGAGATCGACCCAAGAGACCCAGTACTTC.

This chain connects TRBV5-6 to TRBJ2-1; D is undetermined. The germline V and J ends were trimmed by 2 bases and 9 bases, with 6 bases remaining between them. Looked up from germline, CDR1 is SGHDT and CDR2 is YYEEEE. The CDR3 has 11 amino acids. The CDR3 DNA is TGTGCCAGCAGCTTCGTCAGTGAGCAGTTCTTC. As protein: CASSFVSEQFF.

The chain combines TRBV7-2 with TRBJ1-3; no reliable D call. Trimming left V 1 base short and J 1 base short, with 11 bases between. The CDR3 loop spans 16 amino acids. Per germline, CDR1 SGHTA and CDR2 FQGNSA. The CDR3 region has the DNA TGTGCCAGCAGCTTAGGCCCATATCGGTCTGGAAACACCATATATTTT. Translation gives CASSLGPYRSGNTIYF.

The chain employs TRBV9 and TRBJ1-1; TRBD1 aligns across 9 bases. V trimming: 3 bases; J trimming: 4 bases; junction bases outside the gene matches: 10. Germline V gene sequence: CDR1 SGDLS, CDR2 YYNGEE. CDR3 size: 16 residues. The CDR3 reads CASSEWDRASSTEAFF. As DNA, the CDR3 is TGTGCCAGCAGCGAATGGGACAGGGCGAGTAGCACTGAAGCTTTCTTT.

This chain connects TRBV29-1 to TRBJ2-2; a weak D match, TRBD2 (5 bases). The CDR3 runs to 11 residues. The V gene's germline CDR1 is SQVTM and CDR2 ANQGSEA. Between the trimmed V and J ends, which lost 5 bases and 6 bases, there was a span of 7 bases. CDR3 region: CSVWRAGELFF. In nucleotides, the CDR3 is TGCAGCGTTTGGCGGGCCGGGGAGCTGTTTTTT.

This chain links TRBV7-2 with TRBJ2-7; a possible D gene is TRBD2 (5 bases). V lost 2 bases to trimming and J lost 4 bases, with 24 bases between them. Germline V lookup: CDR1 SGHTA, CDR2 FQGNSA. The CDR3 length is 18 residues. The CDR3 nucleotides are TGTGCCAGCAGCTTAACCAATCCTACTAGTTTCGGCTCATACGAGCAGTACTTC. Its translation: CASSLTNPTSFGSYEQYF.

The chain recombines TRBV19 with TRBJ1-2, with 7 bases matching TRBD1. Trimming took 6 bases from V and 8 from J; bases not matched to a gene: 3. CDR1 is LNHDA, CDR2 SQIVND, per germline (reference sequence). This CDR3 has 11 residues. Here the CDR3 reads CASRQTGGYTF. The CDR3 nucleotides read TGTGCCAGTAGACAGACAGGGGGCTACACCTTC.

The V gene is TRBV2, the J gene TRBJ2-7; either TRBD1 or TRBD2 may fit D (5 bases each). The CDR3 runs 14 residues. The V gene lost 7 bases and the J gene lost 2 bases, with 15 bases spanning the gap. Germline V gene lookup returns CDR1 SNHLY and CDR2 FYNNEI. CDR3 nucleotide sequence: TGTGCCAGCACCTCCGACGGGGCCCCCTACGAGCAGTACTTC. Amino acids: CASTSDGAPYEQYF.

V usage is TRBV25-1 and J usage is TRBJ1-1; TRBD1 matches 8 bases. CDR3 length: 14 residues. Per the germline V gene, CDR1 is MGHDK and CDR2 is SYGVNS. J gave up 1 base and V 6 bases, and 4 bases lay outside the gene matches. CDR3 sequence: CASSDRGGNTEAFF. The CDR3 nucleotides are TGTGCCAGCAGCGACAGGGGTGGGAACACTGAAGCTTTCTTT.

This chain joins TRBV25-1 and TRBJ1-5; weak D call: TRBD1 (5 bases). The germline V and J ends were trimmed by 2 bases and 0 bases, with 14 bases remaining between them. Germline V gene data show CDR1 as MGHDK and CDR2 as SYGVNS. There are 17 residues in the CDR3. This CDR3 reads CASSEMTENYSNQPQHF. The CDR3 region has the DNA TGTGCCAGCAGTGAAATGACAGAGAATTATAGCAATCAGCCCCAGCATTTT.

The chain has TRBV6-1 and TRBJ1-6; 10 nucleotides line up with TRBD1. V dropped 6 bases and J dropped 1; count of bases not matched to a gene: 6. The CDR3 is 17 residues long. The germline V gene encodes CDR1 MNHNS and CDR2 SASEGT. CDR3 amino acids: CASSPGQGLSYNSPLHF. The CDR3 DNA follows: TGTGCCAGCAGCCCGGGACAGGGGCTATCCTATAATTCACCCCTCCACTTT.

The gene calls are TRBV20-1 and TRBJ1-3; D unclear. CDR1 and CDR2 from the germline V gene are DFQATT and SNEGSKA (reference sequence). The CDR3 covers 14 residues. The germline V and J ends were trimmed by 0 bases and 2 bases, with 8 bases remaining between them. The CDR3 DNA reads TGCAGTGCTAGAGATGGCGGGGCTGGAAACACCATATATTTT. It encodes CSARDGGAGNTIYF.

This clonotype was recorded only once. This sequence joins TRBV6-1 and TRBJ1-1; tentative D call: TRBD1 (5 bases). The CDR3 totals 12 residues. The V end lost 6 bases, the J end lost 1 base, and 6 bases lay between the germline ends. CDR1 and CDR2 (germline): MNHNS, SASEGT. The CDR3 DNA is TGTGCCAGCAGGGGACGGAACACTGAAGCTTTCTTT. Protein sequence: CASRGRNTEAFF.

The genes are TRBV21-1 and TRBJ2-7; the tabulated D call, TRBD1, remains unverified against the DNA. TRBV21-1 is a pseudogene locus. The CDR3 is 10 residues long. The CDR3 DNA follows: TGTGCCAGCATAGGGGCAAAGCAGTACTTC. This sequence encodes CASIGAKQYF.

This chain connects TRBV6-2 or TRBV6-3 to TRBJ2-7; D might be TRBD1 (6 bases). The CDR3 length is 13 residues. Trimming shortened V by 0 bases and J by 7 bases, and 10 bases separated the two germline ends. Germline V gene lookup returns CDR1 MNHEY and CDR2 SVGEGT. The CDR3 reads CASSYSTGYEQYF. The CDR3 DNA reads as TGTGCCAGCAGTTACTCCACAGGGTATGAGCAGTACTTC.